What follows is one T cell receptor beta chain and its context. CDR1 is ENHRY and CDR2 is SYGVKD in the germline V gene. The length of the CDR3 is 12 residues. J gave up 2 bases and V 10 bases, and 4 bases lay outside the gene matches. This sample is part of a study of blood T cell repertoires in COVID-19. Study at large: The samples span acute and convalescent COVID-19 from the United States, Italy and Spain. PBMCs, B-cell-depleted T cells, or T cells provided the cDNA or gDNA that made up the material.

Per the original data handling: Amplifying reference gene primers gave estimates of nucleated cell counts. Using immunoSEQ multiplex PCR, the repertoire was profiled, and TCRdb retains in-frame clones only, with some absent. That table is the source of V, J and clone size, and D and trimming were worked out from the DNA. The sample has 85,000 to 90,000 clones, around 80% seen once; the top ten hold more than 1%. V is TRBV10-3 and J is TRBJ2-7, with 8 bases that match TRBD2. This TCR was recovered from a woman of 80 years or more with acute or convalescent COVID-19. Source material: peripheral blood. The CDR3: CATLAGPYEQYF. The CDR3 bases are TGTGCCACCCTAGCGGGTCCCTACGAGCAGTACTTC.